This T cell receptor beta chain came from a study of T cells in Graves' hyperthyroidism and ophthalmopathy. This clonotype came up many times. The length of the CDR3 is 14 residues. The V and J ends lost 5 bases and 6 bases, in that order; junction bases with no gene match: 3. CDR1 MNHNS and CDR2 SASEGT come from the germline V gene. Amplified TCR beta CDR3 regions came from RNA transcripts. An initial round of RT-PCR targeting the TCR CDR3 relied on the HTBI primer set. Each CDR3 protein gets one entry after TCRdb re-called the multiplex PCR reads with MiXCR. The data contain 250,000 to 350,000 distinct CDR3 sequences, roughly 15% of them seen just once; the ten biggest clones take up 33%.

Source material: blood. This clonotype originated in a man aged 30 to 39 with Graves' hyperthyroidism. This chain links TRBV6-1 with TRBJ2-3; the match to TRBD2 covers 12 bases. In nucleotides, the CDR3 is TGTGCCAGCAGTCTACTAGCGGGGGGTGATACGCAGTATTTT. Residues: CASSLLAGGDTQYF.